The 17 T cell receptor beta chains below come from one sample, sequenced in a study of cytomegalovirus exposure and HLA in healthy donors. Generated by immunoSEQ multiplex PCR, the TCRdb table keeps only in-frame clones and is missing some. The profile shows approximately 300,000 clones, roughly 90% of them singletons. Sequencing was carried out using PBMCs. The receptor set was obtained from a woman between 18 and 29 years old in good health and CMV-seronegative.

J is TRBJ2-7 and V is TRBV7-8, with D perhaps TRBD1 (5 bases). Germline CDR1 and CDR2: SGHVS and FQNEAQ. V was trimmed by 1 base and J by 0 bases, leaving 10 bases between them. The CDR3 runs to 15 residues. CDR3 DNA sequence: TGTGCCAGCAGCTTAGAACAGGACGTCTCCTACGAGCAGTACTTC. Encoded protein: CASSLEQDVSYEQYF.

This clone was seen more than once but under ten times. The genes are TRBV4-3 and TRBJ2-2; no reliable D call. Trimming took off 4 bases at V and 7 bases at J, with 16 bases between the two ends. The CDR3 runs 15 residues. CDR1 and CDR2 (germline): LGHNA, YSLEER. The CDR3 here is CASSPEPGLVGELFF. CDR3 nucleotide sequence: TGCGCCAGCAGCCCAGAGCCGGGTCTGGTCGGGGAGCTGTTTTTT.

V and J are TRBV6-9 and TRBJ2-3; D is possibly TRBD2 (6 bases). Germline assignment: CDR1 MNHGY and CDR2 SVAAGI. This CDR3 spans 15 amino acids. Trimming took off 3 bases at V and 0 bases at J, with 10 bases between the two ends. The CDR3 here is CASSYHSGSTDTQYF. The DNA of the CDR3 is TGTGCCAGCAGTTACCATAGCGGTAGCACAGATACGCAGTATTTT.

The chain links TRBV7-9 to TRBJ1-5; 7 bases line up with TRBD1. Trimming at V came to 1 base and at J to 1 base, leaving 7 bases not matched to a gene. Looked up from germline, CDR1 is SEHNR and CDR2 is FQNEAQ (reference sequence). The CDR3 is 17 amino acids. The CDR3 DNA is TGTGCCAGCAGCTTAGGTCTAGGGACAGCGAGCAATCAGCCCCAGCATTTT. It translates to CASSLGLGTASNQPQHF.

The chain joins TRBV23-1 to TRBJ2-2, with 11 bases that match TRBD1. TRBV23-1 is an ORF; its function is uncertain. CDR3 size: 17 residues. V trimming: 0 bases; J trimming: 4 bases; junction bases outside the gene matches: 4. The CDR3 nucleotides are TGCGCCAGCAGTCAATCATCGGGACAGGGGGTCACCGGGGAGCTGTTTTTT. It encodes CASSQSSGQGVTGELFF.

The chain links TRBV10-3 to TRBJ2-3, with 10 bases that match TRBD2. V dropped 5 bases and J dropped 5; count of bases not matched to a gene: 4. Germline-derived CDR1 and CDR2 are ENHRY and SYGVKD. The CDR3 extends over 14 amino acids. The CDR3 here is CAISRLAGLDTQYF. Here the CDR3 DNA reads TGTGCCATCAGTCGACTAGCGGGTTTAGATACGCAGTATTTT.

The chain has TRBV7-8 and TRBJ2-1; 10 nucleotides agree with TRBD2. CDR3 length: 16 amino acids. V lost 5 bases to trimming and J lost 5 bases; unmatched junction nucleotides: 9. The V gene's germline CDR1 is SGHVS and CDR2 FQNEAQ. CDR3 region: CASSQRGLAGDNEQFF. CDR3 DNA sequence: TGTGCCAGCAGCCAAAGGGGCCTAGCGGGAGACAATGAGCAGTTCTTC.

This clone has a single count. CDR3 sequence: CAWSGGTGNSYEQYF. The CDR3 DNA reads as TGTGCCTGGAGTGGAGGGACAGGGAACTCCTACGAGCAGTACTTC. This chain connects TRBV30 to TRBJ2-7; 9 bases align to TRBD1. The trim removed 1 base at V and 0 bases at J, leaving 4 bases unmatched. The CDR3 is 15 residues long. Per the germline V gene, CDR1 is GTSNPN and CDR2 is SVGIG (reference sequence).

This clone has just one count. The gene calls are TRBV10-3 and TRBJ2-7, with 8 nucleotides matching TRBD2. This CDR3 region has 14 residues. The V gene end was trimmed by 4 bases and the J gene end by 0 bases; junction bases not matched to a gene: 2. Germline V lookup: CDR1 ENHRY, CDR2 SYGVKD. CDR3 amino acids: CAISGSGSSYEQYF. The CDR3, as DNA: TGTGCCATCAGTGGAAGCGGGAGCTCCTACGAGCAGTACTTC.

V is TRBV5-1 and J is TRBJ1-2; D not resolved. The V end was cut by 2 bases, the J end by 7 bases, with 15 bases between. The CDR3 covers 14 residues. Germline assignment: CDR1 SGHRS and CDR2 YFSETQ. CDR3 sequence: CASSLTSPGFGYTF. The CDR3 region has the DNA TGCGCCAGCAGCTTAACATCCCCCGGGTTTGGCTACACCTTC.

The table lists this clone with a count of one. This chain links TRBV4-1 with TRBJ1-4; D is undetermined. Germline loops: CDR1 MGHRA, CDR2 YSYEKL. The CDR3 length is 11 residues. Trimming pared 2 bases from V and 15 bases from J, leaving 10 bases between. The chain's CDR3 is CASSQSVILFF. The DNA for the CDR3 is TGCGCCAGCAGCCAATCCGTAATATTGTTTTTT.

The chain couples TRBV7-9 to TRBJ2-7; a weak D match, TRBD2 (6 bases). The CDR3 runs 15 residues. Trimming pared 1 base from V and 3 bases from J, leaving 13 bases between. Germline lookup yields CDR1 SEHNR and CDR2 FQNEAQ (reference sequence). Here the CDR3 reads CASSLGPGELYEQYF. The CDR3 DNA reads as TGTGCCAGCAGCTTAGGGCCGGGAGAGCTCTACGAGCAGTACTTC.

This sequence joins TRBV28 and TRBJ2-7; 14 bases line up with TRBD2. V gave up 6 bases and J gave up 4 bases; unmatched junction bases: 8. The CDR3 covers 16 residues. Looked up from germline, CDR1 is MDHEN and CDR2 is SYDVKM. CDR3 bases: TGTGCCAGCAGCCCCGGGACTAGCGGGAGTTGGTACGAGCAGTACTTC. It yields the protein CASSPGTSGSWYEQYF.

CDR3 in amino acids: CASSPAGPIYEQYF. The CDR3 DNA sequence: TGTGCCAGCAGTCCAGCGGGACCAATTTACGAGCAGTACTTC. The chain uses TRBV27 and TRBJ2-7; 7 bases align to TRBD2. The J segment lost 4 bases and the V segment lost 5 bases, leaving 8 bases of the junction unmatched. The germline gives CDR1 MNHEY, CDR2 SMNVEV (reference sequence). The CDR3 loop spans 14 amino acids.

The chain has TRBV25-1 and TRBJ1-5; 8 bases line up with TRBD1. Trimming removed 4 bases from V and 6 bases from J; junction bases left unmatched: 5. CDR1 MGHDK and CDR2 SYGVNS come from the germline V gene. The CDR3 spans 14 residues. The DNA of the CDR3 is TGTGCCAGCAGTGCGACAGGGGTCGGTCAGCCCCAGCATTTT. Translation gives CASSATGVGQPQHF.

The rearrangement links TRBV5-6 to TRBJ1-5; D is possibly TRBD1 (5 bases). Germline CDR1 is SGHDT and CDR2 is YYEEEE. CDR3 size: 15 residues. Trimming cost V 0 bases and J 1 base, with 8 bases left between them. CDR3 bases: TGTGCCAGCAGCTTGGGGGGCCCGAGCAATCAGCCCCAGCATTTT. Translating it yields CASSLGGPSNQPQHF.

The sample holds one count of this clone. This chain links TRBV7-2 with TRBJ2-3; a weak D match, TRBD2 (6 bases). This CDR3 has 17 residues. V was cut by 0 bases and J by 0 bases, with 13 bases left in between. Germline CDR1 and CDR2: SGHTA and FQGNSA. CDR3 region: CASSLARLARSTDTQYF. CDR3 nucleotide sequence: TGTGCCAGCAGCTTAGCGCGGCTAGCGAGAAGCACAGATACGCAGTATTTT.